This T cell receptor (beta chain) was obtained from a study of OX40 agonist ivuxolimab in advanced cancers. Across the whole study: Dose-escalation patients were diagnosed with hepatocellular carcinoma, melanoma, renal cell cancer or head and neck cancer.

Concerning this clone itself: As yet, its antigen is unknown.

The CDR3 sequence is 14 residues long. Germline lookup yields CDR1 SGHTS and CDR2 YDEGEE. V was pared by 0 bases and J by 7 bases, with 11 bases between. Study observations and caveats: Normalized T-cell clonal expansion was also low in a subset of nonresponders. On average, CD8+ T cells showed a greater number of expanded clones than CD4+. The study found among the lowest clonal expansion in partial responders at 0.1-3.0 mg/kg.

This table comes from immunoSEQ multiplex PCR, and its TCRdb copy is limited to in-frame clones, with some not included. The sample yields 45,000 to 65,000 clones, more than 75% seen once. The chain carries TRBV5-8 and TRBJ2-1, with unresolved D. Specimen: CD4+ or CD8+ T cells sorted from blood, collected in a trial of the OX40 agonist ivuxolimab. This TCR was sampled from an adult with an advanced solid tumor such as melanoma, head and neck, liver or kidney cancer. The CDR3 sequence is CASSLAVTWNEQFF. The CDR3 region has the DNA TGTGCCAGCAGCTTGGCTGTGACGTGGAATGAGCAGTTCTTC.